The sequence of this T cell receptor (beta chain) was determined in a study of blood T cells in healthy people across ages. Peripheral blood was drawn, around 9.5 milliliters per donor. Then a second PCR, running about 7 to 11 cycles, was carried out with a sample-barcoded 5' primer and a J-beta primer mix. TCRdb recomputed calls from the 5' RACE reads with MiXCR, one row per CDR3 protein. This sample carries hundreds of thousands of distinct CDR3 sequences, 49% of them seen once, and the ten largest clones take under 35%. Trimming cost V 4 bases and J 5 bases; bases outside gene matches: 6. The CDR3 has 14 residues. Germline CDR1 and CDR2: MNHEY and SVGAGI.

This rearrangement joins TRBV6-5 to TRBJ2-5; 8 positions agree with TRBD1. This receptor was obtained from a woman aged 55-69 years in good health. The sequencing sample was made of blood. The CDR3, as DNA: TGTGCCAGCAGTTCCCGGACAGGGTGGGAGACCCAGTACTTC. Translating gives CASSSRTGWETQYF.